These 23 T cell receptor beta chains were all obtained from the same sample, sequenced in a study of identical twins. One entry per CDR3 protein results from TCRdb running MiXCR on the 5' RACE reads. The top ten clones hold 0.75% to 1% of a sample with 650,000 to 800,000 distinct CDR3 sequences, around 8.6% of them seen once. This sample was shared with a second study, whose subject was yellow fever vaccine responses in identical twins.

Input material: PBMCs. All receptors come from a woman aged 18-29 years in good health.

The chain links TRBV24-1 to TRBJ2-3; 9 bases agree with TRBD1. The CDR3 length is 17 residues. With V trimmed by 3 bases and J by 1 base, 7 bases remained unmatched. Germline CDR1 and CDR2: KGHDR and SFDVKD. Here the CDR3 DNA reads TGTGCCACCAGTGATCTGAGGACAGGGGAAGGCACAGATACGCAGTATTTT. It is translated as CATSDLRTGEGTDTQYF.

This clonotype was seen a few times. The V call is TRBV20-1, the J call TRBJ2-2, with TRBD2 identical over 7 bases. Germline values: CDR1 DFQATT, CDR2 SNEGSKA (reference sequence). V was pared by 1 base and J by 0 bases, with 5 bases of the junction left unmatched. The CDR3 spans 16 residues. The CDR3 DNA follows: TGCAGTGCTAGAGGGTTTGGGGGGGCGAACACCGGGGAGCTGTTTTTT. Amino acid sequence: CSARGFGGANTGELFF.

This clonotype appeared a few times. The genes are TRBV7-6 and TRBJ2-3; D not certain. The germline V gene encodes CDR1 SGHVS and CDR2 FNYEAQ. V shed 0 bases and J shed 2 bases, with 6 bases lying between them. The length of the CDR3 is 14 residues. The CDR3 DNA sequence: TGTGCCAGCAGCTTAGCGCACAACACAGATACGCAGTATTTT. Translated, it gives CASSLAHNTDTQYF.

The chain has TRBV29-1 and TRBJ2-1; D not certain. With 1 base removed from V and 0 bases from J, the gap between germline ends came to 16 bases. Germline CDR1 is SQVTM and CDR2 is ANQGSEA. The CDR3 loop spans 17 amino acids. The CDR3 region has the DNA TGCAGCGTTGAAGGGACCCCTCCTACGAGCTCCTACAATGAGCAGTTCTTC. Its translation is CSVEGTPPTSSYNEQFF.

This clonotype was found a few times. An end of the junction does not agree with germline; a read error may underlie this. The genes are TRBV7-9 and TRBJ1-2; no firm D call. This CDR3 comprises 15 residues. CDR1 and CDR2 (germline): SEHNR, FQNEAQ (reference sequence). CDR3 coding DNA: TGTGCCAGCAGCTTCGCAGACATTACTAAGTATGGCTACACCTTC. Translation gives CASSFADITKYGYTF.

This clonotype was recorded a few times. The rearrangement uses TRBV10-3 and TRBJ2-7; 8 nucleotides agree with TRBD2. The V segment lost 6 bases and the J segment 0 bases; nucleotides outside the gene matches: 7. Germline CDR1 ENHRY, CDR2 SYGVKD. This CDR3 region has 15 residues. Written as DNA, the CDR3 is TGTGCCATCAGCCCCTTAGCGGGGAGCTCCTACGAGCAGTACTTC. It specifies CAISPLAGSSYEQYF.

Many counts were recorded for this clonotype. The chain links TRBV6-5 to TRBJ2-3, with D hard to call. V lost 3 bases, J lost 1 base, and 8 bases lay in between. This CDR3 has 14 residues. Germline V gives CDR1 MNHEY, CDR2 SVGAGI. The CDR3 loop is CASSYRAGTDTQYF. The CDR3 region has the DNA TGTGCCAGCAGTTATAGGGCGGGCACAGATACGCAGTATTTT.

This clonotype was seen at least ten times. V and J are TRBV20-1 and TRBJ1-2; the D is unclear. V was pared by 6 bases and J by 4 bases, with 18 bases between. The CDR3 contains 14 residues. Germline V lookup: CDR1 DFQATT, CDR2 SNEGSKA (reference sequence). The CDR3 sequence is CSAQATPVAYGYTF. For the CDR3, the DNA is TGCAGTGCCCAAGCGACTCCGGTGGCCTATGGCTACACCTTC.

This clonotype has at least ten counts. This chain links TRBV12-3 or TRBV12-4 with TRBJ2-5; D perhaps matches TRBD1 (5 bases). Trimming pared 2 bases from V and 5 bases from J, leaving 12 bases between. There are 14 residues in the CDR3. The CDR3 DNA follows: TGTGCCAGCAGTTTACGGGTCCCAGGGGAGACCCAGTACTTC. Amino acids: CASSLRVPGETQYF.

The table lists this clonotype with a few counts. The chain joins TRBV20-1 to TRBJ2-2, with D perhaps being TRBD1 or TRBD2 (6 bases each). Germline V lookup: CDR1 DFQATT, CDR2 SNEGSKA (reference sequence). Trimming removed 5 bases at V and 6 bases at J, with 10 bases between. CDR3 length equals 12 residues. The CDR3 spells CSAHREAGELFF. CDR3 coding DNA: TGCAGTGCTCACAGGGAGGCCGGGGAGCTGTTTTTT.

A remark on this clonotype: This may stem from a read error, because a much larger clone lies one nucleotide away. The chain is built from TRBV6-2 or TRBV6-3 and TRBJ2-7; the D is unclear. Germline V gene data show CDR1 as MNHEY and CDR2 as SVGEGT. CDR3 length equals 12 residues. CDR3 protein: CASSYALYEQNF. CDR3 nucleotides: TGTGCCAGCAGTTACGCCCTCTACGAGCAGAACTTC.

The chain combines TRBV12-3 or TRBV12-4 with TRBJ2-3, with a tentative D call TRBD1 (6 bases). The CDR3 loop spans 13 amino acids. The V and J ends lost 4 bases and 6 bases respectively, with 11 bases between them. CDR3 protein: CASSYLRGDTQYF. In nucleotides, the CDR3 is TGTGCCAGCAGTTACCTAAGGGGGGATACGCAGTATTTT.

The CDR3 DNA reads TGTGCCAGCAGTTTACAGAAAAGGGGCAATGAGCAGTTCTTC. Amino acids: CASSLQKRGNEQFF. The V and J genes are TRBV27 and TRBJ2-1; TRBD1 might be the D (5 bases). Germline V gene lookup returns CDR1 MNHEY and CDR2 SMNVEV (reference sequence). Trimming removed 2 bases at V and 6 bases at J, with 11 bases between. There are 14 residues in the CDR3.

The gene calls are TRBV3-1 and TRBJ2-7; D may be TRBD1 or TRBD2 (6 bases each). This CDR3 contains 14 residues. CDR1 is LGHDT, CDR2 YNNKEL, per germline (reference sequence). V lost 4 bases and J 6 bases, leaving 16 bases between the germline ends. The CDR3 here is CASSPQEGHREQYF. The CDR3 bases are TGTGCCAGCAGCCCCCAGGAGGGACATCGCGAGCAGTACTTC.

V is TRBV5-1 and J is TRBJ1-1; TRBD1 agrees at 7 bases. Germline-derived CDR1 and CDR2 are SGHRS and YFSETQ. V shed 1 base, J shed 0 bases, and the junction held 9 bases outside the gene matches. This CDR3 comprises 17 residues. CDR3 bases: TGCGCCAGCAGCTTGAGGCCGTCAGGGGGGCTGAACACTGAAGCTTTCTTT. This translates into CASSLRPSGGLNTEAFF.

This sequence joins TRBV7-9 and TRBJ2-2, with TRBD2 matching over 9 bases. CDR1 is SEHNR, CDR2 FQNEAQ, per germline (reference sequence). This CDR3 is built from 15 residues. V shed 5 bases, J shed 2 bases, and the junction held 3 bases outside the gene matches. The CDR3 loop is CASSRSGGNTGELFF. Here the CDR3 DNA reads TGTGCCAGCAGCCGTAGCGGGGGCAACACCGGGGAGCTGTTTTTT.

This clonotype was observed at least ten times. The CDR3 is CASSQDSYEQYF. The DNA for the CDR3 is TGTGCCAGCAGCCAAGACTCCTACGAGCAGTACTTC. The chain is built from TRBV4-2 and TRBJ2-7, with D hard to call. The CDR3 is made up of 12 amino acids. Trimming shortened V by 0 bases and J by 0 bases, and 0 bases separated the two germline ends. Germline CDR1 and CDR2: LGHNA and YNFKEQ.

This clonotype was seen only a few times. The chain recombines TRBV20-1 with TRBJ2-7, with D perhaps TRBD1 (6 bases). The V end was cut by 6 bases, the J end by 1 base, with 16 bases between. Germline CDR1 DFQATT, CDR2 SNEGSKA (reference sequence). The CDR3 has 14 residues. For the CDR3, the DNA is TGCAGTGCCTACGGACGGACAGCGTCCTACGAGCAGTACTTC. Translated: CSAYGRTASYEQYF.

The chain recombines TRBV28 with TRBJ2-7; a weak D match, TRBD2 (5 bases). Trimming took 7 bases from V and 7 from J, leaving 23 bases between them. The CDR3 spans 15 residues. Germline values: CDR1 MDHEN, CDR2 SYDVKM. In DNA form, the CDR3 reads TGTGCCAGCACCGCCTCGGGGAGATCCTCCGGGGAGCAGTACTTC. This translates into CASTASGRSSGEQYF.

This clonotype was counted a few times. This rearrangement joins TRBV11-3 to TRBJ2-1; 10 nucleotides agree with TRBD2. Germline V gene lookup returns CDR1 SGHNT and CDR2 YENEEA. The CDR3 totals 14 residues. Trimming removed 4 bases from V and 8 bases from J; junction bases left unmatched: 5. CDR3 sequence reads: CASSSLAGTDEQFF. CDR3 sequence (DNA): TGTGCCAGCAGCTCACTAGCGGGAACCGATGAGCAGTTCTTC.

The gene calls are TRBV3-1 and TRBJ2-1; TRBD2 matches 10 bases. Germline V gene lookup returns CDR1 LGHDT and CDR2 YNNKEL (reference sequence). J gave up 10 bases and V 3 bases, and 9 bases lay outside the gene matches. The CDR3 has 15 residues. In nucleotides, the CDR3 is TGTGCCAGCAGCCAGGGGAGCGGGGGGGCCGGCGAGCAGTTCTTC. Translation: CASSQGSGGAGEQFF.

The table lists this clonotype with a few counts. This sequence joins TRBV20-1 and TRBJ1-5, with 12 bases fitting TRBD1. The J segment lost 6 bases and the V segment lost 6 bases, leaving 9 bases of the junction unmatched. Per the germline V gene, CDR1 is DFQATT and CDR2 is SNEGSKA (reference sequence). This CDR3 has 15 amino acids. The CDR3 DNA is TGCAGTGCGCAACCGGGACAGGGGGCCGTTCAGCCCCAGCATTTT. Amino acid sequence: CSAQPGQGAVQPQHF.

This clonotype showed up just a few times. The V and J genes are TRBV28 and TRBJ2-7; D might be TRBD2 (6 bases). There are 11 residues in the CDR3. V was trimmed by 5 bases and J by 7 bases, leaving 9 bases between them. The V gene's germline CDR1 is MDHEN and CDR2 SYDVKM. The CDR3 loop is CASSPRGEQYF. CDR3 nucleotides: TGTGCCAGCAGTCCCCGGGGGGAGCAGTACTTC.